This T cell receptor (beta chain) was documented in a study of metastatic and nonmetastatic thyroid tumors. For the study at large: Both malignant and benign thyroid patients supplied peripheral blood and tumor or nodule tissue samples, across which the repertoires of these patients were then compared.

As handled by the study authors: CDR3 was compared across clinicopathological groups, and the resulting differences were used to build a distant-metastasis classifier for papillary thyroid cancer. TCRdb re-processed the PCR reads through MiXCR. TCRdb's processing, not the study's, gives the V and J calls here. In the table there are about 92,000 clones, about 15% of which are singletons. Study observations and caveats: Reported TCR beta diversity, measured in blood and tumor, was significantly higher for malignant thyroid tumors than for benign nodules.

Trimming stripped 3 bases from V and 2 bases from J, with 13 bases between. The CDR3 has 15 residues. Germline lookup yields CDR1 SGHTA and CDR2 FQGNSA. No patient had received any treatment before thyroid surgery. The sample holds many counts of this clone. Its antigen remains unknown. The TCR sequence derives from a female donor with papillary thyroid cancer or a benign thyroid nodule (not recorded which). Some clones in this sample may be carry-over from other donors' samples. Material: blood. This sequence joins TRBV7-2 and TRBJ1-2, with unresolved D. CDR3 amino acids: CASSFLSRRNYGYTF. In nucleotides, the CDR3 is TGTGCCAGCAGCTTTTTGTCCCGAAGGAACTATGGCTACACCTTC.